These 26 T cell receptor beta chains were all obtained from the same sample, sequenced in a study of blood T cells in healthy people across ages. Alongside a J-beta primer mix, a sample-barcoded 5' primer served in a second PCR lasting roughly 6 to 12 cycles. TCRdb called the 5' RACE reads again in MiXCR, with one record for every CDR3 protein. The table lists about 670,000 distinct CDR3 sequences, about 51% of them singletons. Specimen: blood. The receptor set was obtained from a woman older than 75 in good health.

The chain recombines TRBV5-1 with TRBJ2-2; 8 bases line up with TRBD1. There are 14 residues in the CDR3. Trimming took 5 bases from V and 6 from J; bases not matched to a gene: 6. Germline lookup yields CDR1 SGHRS and CDR2 YFSETQ. DNA of the CDR3: TGCGCCAGCAGTTTACAGGGGGAGTCCGGGGAGCTGTTTTTT. Protein product: CASSLQGESGELFF.

The table lists this clonotype with many counts. CDR3 in amino acids: CASSPRGTGGYTF. Written as DNA, the CDR3 is TGTGCCAGCAGCCCCCGGGGCACTGGGGGCTACACCTTC. The rearrangement uses TRBV7-9 and TRBJ1-2; D may be TRBD1 (5 bases). CDR1 and CDR2 (germline): SEHNR, FQNEAQ (reference sequence). V was shortened by 5 bases and J by 8 bases, with 15 bases between the two germline ends. The CDR3 length is 13 residues.

This clonotype occurred a few times. The rearrangement uses TRBV5-1 and TRBJ1-5; D not certain. Trimming cost V 7 bases and J 4 bases, with 18 bases left between them. CDR3 size: 15 residues. CDR1 SGHRS and CDR2 YFSETQ come from the germline V gene. The CDR3 region is CASSPGAALNQPQHF. The CDR3 DNA reads as TGCGCCAGCTCCCCCGGAGCCGCATTAAATCAGCCCCAGCATTTT.

In regard to this clonotype: This clone may be a read error of a much larger clone one base away. The chain employs TRBV20-1 and TRBJ1-5; 7 nucleotides line up with TRBD1. V was clipped by 3 bases and J by 2 bases; unmatched bases: 10. The CDR3 contains 16 residues. Germline loops: CDR1 DFQATT, CDR2 SNEGSKA (reference sequence). CDR3 in amino acids: CSARRDRRDGNQPQHF. DNA for the CDR3: TGCAGTGCTAGGCGGGACAGAAGGGATGGCAATCAGCCCCAGCATTTT.

This clonotype was observed at least ten times. The chain carries TRBV20-1 and TRBJ2-7; D is ambiguous. This CDR3 has 14 amino acids. Germline V gene sequence: CDR1 DFQATT, CDR2 SNEGSKA (reference sequence). V was clipped by 1 base and J by 0 bases, with 10 bases between them. For the CDR3, the DNA is TGCAGTGCTAGAGGAGCCATTAGCTCCTACGAGCAGTACTTC. Amino acid sequence: CSARGAISSYEQYF.

J is TRBJ1-1 and V is TRBV10-3, with 9 bases matching TRBD1. V lost 9 bases to trimming and J lost 3 bases; unmatched junction nucleotides: 11. The CDR3 covers 15 residues. CDR1 is ENHRY, CDR2 SYGVKD, per germline. The CDR3 coding sequence is TGTGCCATTAAGGAACAGGGGGCAGGTGACACTGAAGCTTTCTTT. It specifies CAIKEQGAGDTEAFF.

This clonotype showed up many times. V usage is TRBV13 and J usage is TRBJ1-2; no definite D call. Germline values: CDR1 PRHDT, CDR2 FYEKMQ (reference sequence). The CDR3 is made up of 15 amino acids. The V and J ends lost 5 bases and 8 bases respectively, with 21 bases between them. The CDR3 region is CASSPSLWQASGYTF. The CDR3 DNA reads as TGTGCCAGCAGCCCCTCCCTGTGGCAGGCATCCGGCTACACCTTC.

This clonotype was picked up a small number of times. The chain recombines TRBV2 with TRBJ2-7; TRBD2 is a possible D gene (5 bases). V was pared by 4 bases and J by 3 bases, with 10 bases between. The germline V gene encodes CDR1 SNHLY and CDR2 FYNNEI. The CDR3 has 13 residues. The CDR3 here is CASSGSGYYEQYF. The CDR3 nucleotides read TGTGCCAGCAGTGGAAGCGGTTACTACGAGCAGTACTTC.

The chain recombines TRBV20-1 with TRBJ2-5; 10 bases match TRBD1. The CDR3 contains 12 residues. V lost 8 bases to trimming and J lost 5 bases; unmatched junction nucleotides: 5. Germline V lookup: CDR1 DFQATT, CDR2 SNEGSKA (reference sequence). The CDR3 loop is CSSRQGAETQYF. Written as DNA, the CDR3 is TGCAGTTCCCGACAGGGGGCGGAGACCCAGTACTTC.

This clonotype was counted a single time. A much bigger clone sits one base away, suggesting this may be a read error. In nucleotides, the CDR3 is TGTGCCAGCAGCTTACCCCAAGCTAGCGGGCTCTACAATGAGCAGTACTTC. Protein product: CASSLPQASGLYNEQYF. V and J are TRBV7-2 and TRBJ2-1, with TRBD2 identical over 8 bases. The end of the DNA fits TRBJ2-7 better, so the J call may be wrong. This CDR3 comprises 17 residues. Germline CDR1 reads SGHTA; CDR2 reads FQGNSA.

V is TRBV24-1 and J is TRBJ2-3; D remains unclear. The CDR3 is made up of 15 amino acids. V was trimmed by 3 bases and J by 0 bases, leaving 9 bases between them. The germline gives CDR1 KGHDR, CDR2 SFDVKD. In DNA form, the CDR3 reads TGTGCCACCAGTGATGCAGTTGGAAGCACAGATACGCAGTATTTT. Amino acid sequence: CATSDAVGSTDTQYF.

V usage is TRBV16 and J usage is TRBJ2-7, with D uncertain. This CDR3 region has 16 residues. V lost 2 bases and J 2 bases, leaving 16 bases between the germline ends. Looked up from germline, CDR1 is KGHSY and CDR2 is FQNENV. The CDR3 coding sequence is TGTGCCAGCAGCCAACTAGGTCAGGAAGGGACCTACGAGCAGTACTTC. This sequence encodes CASSQLGQEGTYEQYF.

There are many counts of this clonotype. CDR3 DNA: TGTGCCAGCCTTGATAGCGGGGGTTCCTACAATGAGCAGTTCTTC. Its translation is CASLDSGGSYNEQFF. This chain links TRBV28 with TRBJ2-1, with 9 positions matching TRBD2. The V and J ends lost 8 bases and 1 base, in that order; junction bases with no gene match: 6. Germline loops: CDR1 MDHEN, CDR2 SYDVKM. This CDR3 contains 15 residues.

With regard to this clonotype: A much larger clone differs from this one at a single base, so this may be a read error. This rearrangement joins TRBV20-1 to TRBJ2-1; D possibly uses TRBD1 or TRBD2 (6 bases each). This CDR3 comprises 12 residues. Germline lookup yields CDR1 DFQATT and CDR2 SNEGSKA (reference sequence). DNA for the CDR3: TGCAGTGAGGGGGGATGGGACAATGGGCAGTTCTTC. Translated: CSEGGWDNGQFF.

Points on this clonotype: This clone may be a read error of a much larger clone one base away. J is TRBJ2-1 and V is TRBV5-1, with 8 bases lining up with TRBD2. Germline-derived CDR1 and CDR2 are SGHRS and YFSETQ. The CDR3 sequence is 17 residues long. In nucleotides, the CDR3 is TGCGCCGGCAGCTTGGCCATAGGGCTAGCGGGTTTCAATGAGCAGTTCTTC. It encodes CAGSLAIGLAGFNEQFF.

The chain couples TRBV28 to TRBJ2-3; the D is unclear. In germline, CDR1 is MDHEN, CDR2 SYDVKM. Trimming left V 5 bases short and J 2 bases short, with 11 bases between. CDR3 size: 14 residues. In nucleotides, the CDR3 is TGTGCCAGCAGTCCCGGACGCATCACAGATACGCAGTATTTT. Residues: CASSPGRITDTQYF.

The chain recombines TRBV21-1 with TRBJ2-7; the table's D call, TRBD1, has no DNA check behind it. TRBV21-1 is a pseudogene segment. CDR3 size: 15 residues. The CDR3: CASSSKRTAPYEQYF. CDR3 coding DNA: TGTGCCAGCAGCTCGAAGAGGACAGCCCCCTACGAGCAGTACTTC.

The rearrangement links TRBV7-9 to TRBJ1-1; 7 bases map to TRBD1. With V trimmed by 5 bases and J by 0 bases, 6 bases remained unmatched. This CDR3 region has 15 residues. Per the germline V gene, CDR1 is SEHNR and CDR2 is FQNEAQ (reference sequence). CDR3 sequence reads: CASSPLTGLNTEAFF. DNA for the CDR3: TGTGCCAGCAGCCCGTTGACAGGGCTGAACACTGAAGCTTTCTTT.

This chain joins TRBV5-1 and TRBJ2-7, with D maybe TRBD1 (6 bases). Germline CDR1 reads SGHRS; CDR2 reads YFSETQ. The V end was cut by 5 bases, the J end by 2 bases, with 17 bases between. The length of the CDR3 is 15 residues. CDR3 amino acids: CASSRQAERPYEQYF. The CDR3 bases are TGCGCCAGCAGTAGACAGGCCGAGCGCCCCTACGAGCAGTACTTC.

To note about this clonotype: A read error may explain this, as a much larger clone is one base away. V gene TRBV3-1 combines with J gene TRBJ2-7; no clear D gene. V shed 4 bases and J shed 1 base, with 8 bases lying between them. CDR1 and CDR2 (germline): LGHDT, YNNKEL (reference sequence). This CDR3 is 13 amino acids long. The CDR3 DNA reads as TGTGCCAGCAGCCGGTACGGATCCTACGAGCAGTACTTC. Translated, it gives CASSRYGSYEQYF.

This rearrangement joins TRBV5-1 to TRBJ1-3; 7 nucleotides line up with TRBD1. Germline assignment: CDR1 SGHRS and CDR2 YFSETQ. J lost 3 bases, V lost 0 bases, and 6 bases had no gene match. This CDR3 is built from 16 residues. This CDR3 reads CASSLAAGGGGNTIYF. DNA of the CDR3: TGCGCCAGCAGCTTGGCGGCAGGGGGAGGTGGAAACACCATATATTTT. The full variable domain, with the rest looked up from reference TRBV5-1 and TRBJ1-3, is KAGVTQTPRYLIKTRGQQVTLSCSPISGHRSVSWYQQTPGQGLQFLFEYFSETQRNKGNFPGRFSGRQFSNSRSEMNVSTLELGDSALYLCASSLAAGGGGNTIYFGEGSWLTVV.

In this sample, this clonotype turned up many times. This chain connects TRBV15 to TRBJ2-3, with D possibly matching TRBD2 (6 bases). Trimming removed 9 bases at V and 1 base at J, with 20 bases between. The germline CDR1 and CDR2 sequences are LNHNV and YYDKDF (reference sequence). This CDR3 is built from 16 residues. This chain's CDR3 is CATSSRPGAGTDTQYF. The CDR3 nucleotides are TGTGCCACATCAAGCCGACCGGGAGCGGGCACAGATACGCAGTATTTT. Full variable domain (missing parts from reference TRBV15 and TRBJ2-3): DAMVIQNPRYQVTQFGKPVTLSCSQTLNHNVMYWYQQKSSQAPKLLFHYYDKDFNNEADTPDNFQSRRPNTSFCFLDIRSPGLGDTAMYLCATSSRPGAGTDTQYFGPGTRLTVL.

This clonotype showed up just once. Given a much more abundant clone one base away, this may be a read error. V usage is TRBV2 and J usage is TRBJ2-1; 9 nucleotides match TRBD2. The V gene end was trimmed by 6 bases and the J gene end by 14 bases; junction bases not matched to a gene: 20. Germline assignment: CDR1 SNHLY and CDR2 FYNNEI. This CDR3 is built from 16 residues. CDR3 residues: CASRAQAGLAFLEKFF. CDR3 DNA sequence: TGTGCCAGCAGGGCCCAGGCGGGACTAGCTTTCTTGGAGAAGTTCTTC.

The chain couples TRBV6-6 to TRBJ2-5, with 8 bases matching TRBD2. Germline trimming cut 7 bases from V and 3 bases from J; bases unmatched to any gene: 4. This CDR3 comprises 13 residues. CDR1 is MNHNY and CDR2 is SVGAGI in the germline V gene (reference sequence). The CDR3 nucleotides are TGTGCCAGCAAGAATAGCGGGGAAGAGACCCAGTACTTC. Translation gives CASKNSGEETQYF.

This clonotype occurred once. The chain carries TRBV6-6 and TRBJ1-2; 7 bases align to TRBD1. This CDR3 is built from 16 residues. The germline V gene encodes CDR1 MNHNY and CDR2 SVGAGI (reference sequence). Unmatched junction bases numbered 6, after V lost 0 bases and J lost 2 bases. The CDR3 DNA reads as TGTGCCAGCAGTTACTCGCGGGACAGTATAAACTATGGCTACACCTTC. Protein: CASSYSRDSINYGYTF.

The J gene is TRBJ2-2, the V gene TRBV3-1, with no clear D. Germline V CDR1 and CDR2: LGHDT, YNNKEL (reference sequence). Trimming shortened V by 3 bases and J by 7 bases, and 9 bases separated the two germline ends. The CDR3 is 13 amino acids. CDR3 residues: CASSHLGGGELFF. The CDR3 nucleotides are TGTGCCAGCAGCCATCTCGGCGGCGGGGAGCTGTTTTTT. The full variable domain, rest sourced from reference TRBV3-1 and TRBJ2-2, is DTAVSQTPKYLVTQMGNDKSIKCEQNLGHDTMYWYKQDSKKFLKIMFSYNNKELIINETVPNRFSPKSPDKAHLNLHINSLELGDSAVYFCASSHLGGGELFFGEGSRLTVL.